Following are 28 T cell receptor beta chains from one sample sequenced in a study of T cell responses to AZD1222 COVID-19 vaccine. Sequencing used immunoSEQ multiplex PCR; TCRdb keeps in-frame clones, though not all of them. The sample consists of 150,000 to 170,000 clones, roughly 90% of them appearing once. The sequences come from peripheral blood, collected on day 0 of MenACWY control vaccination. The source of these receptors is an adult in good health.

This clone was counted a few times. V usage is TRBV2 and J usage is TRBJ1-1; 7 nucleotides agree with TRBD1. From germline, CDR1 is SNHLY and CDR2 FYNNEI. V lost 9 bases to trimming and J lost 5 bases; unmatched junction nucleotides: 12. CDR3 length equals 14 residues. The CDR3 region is CARDPGTAETEAFF. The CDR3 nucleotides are TGTGCCAGAGACCCTGGGACAGCGGAGACTGAAGCTTTCTTT.

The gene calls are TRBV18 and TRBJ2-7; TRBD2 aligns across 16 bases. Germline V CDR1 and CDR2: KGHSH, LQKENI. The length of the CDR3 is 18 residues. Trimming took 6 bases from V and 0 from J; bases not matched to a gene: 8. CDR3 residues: CASSPGTSGGGSSYEQYV. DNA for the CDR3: TGTGCCAGCTCGCCCGGGACTAGCGGGGGGGGCAGCTCCTACGAGCAGTACGTC.

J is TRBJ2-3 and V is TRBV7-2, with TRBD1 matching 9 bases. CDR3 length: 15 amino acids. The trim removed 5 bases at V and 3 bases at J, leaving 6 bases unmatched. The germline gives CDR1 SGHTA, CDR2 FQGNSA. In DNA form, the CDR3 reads TGTGCCAGCAGCATTGACAGGGGGAAGACAGATACGCAGTATTTT. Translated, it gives CASSIDRGKTDTQYF.

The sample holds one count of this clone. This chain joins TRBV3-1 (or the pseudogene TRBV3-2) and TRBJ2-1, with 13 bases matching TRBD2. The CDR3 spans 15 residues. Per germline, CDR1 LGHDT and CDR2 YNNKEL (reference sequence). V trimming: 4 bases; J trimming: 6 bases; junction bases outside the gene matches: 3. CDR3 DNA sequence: TGTGCCAGCAGCCCACTAGCGGGAGGGGTCAATGAGCAGTTCTTC. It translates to CASSPLAGGVNEQFF.

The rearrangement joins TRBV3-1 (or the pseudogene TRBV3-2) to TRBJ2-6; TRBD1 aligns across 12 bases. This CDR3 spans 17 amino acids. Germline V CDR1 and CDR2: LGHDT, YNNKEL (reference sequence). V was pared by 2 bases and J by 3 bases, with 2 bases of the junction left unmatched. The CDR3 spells CASSQRDRGLGANVLTF. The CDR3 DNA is TGTGCCAGCAGCCAAAGGGACAGGGGGCTTGGGGCCAACGTCCTGACTTTC.

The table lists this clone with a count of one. The CDR3 loop reads CASSERQGLNTEAFF. CDR3 sequence (DNA): TGCGCCAGCAGCGAGCGACAGGGATTGAACACTGAAGCTTTCTTT. V usage is TRBV5-1 and J usage is TRBJ1-1, with TRBD1 matching over 7 bases. Germline V gene sequence: CDR1 SGHRS, CDR2 YFSETQ. V was clipped by 4 bases and J by 0 bases; unmatched bases: 6. This CDR3 is 15 amino acids long.

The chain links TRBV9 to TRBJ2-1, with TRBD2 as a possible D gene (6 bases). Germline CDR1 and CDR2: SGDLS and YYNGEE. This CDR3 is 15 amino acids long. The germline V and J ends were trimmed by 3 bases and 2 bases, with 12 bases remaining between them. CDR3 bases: TGTGCCAGCAGCGAGGGGCTAGCGACCTACAATGAGCAGTTCTTC. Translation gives CASSEGLATYNEQFF.

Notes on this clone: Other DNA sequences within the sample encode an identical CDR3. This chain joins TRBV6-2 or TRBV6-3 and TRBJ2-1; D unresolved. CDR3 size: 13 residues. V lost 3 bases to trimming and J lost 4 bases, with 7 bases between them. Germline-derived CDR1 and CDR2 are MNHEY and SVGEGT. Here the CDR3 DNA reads TGTGCCAGCAGTTATGACTCGTACAATGAGCAGTTCTTC. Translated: CASSYDSYNEQFF.

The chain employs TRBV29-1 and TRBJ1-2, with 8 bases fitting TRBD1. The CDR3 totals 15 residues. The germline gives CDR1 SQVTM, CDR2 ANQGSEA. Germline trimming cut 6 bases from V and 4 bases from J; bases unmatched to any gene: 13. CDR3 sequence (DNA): TGCAGCGTGGGGGACAGGTCAACTAACTTCTATGGCTACACCTTC. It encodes CSVGDRSTNFYGYTF. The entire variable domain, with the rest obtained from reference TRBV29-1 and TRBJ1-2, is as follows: SAVISQKPSRDICQRGTSLTIQCQVDSQVTMMFWYRQQPGQSLTLIATANQGSEATYESGFVIDKFPISRPNLTFSTLTVSNMSPEDSSIYLCSVGDRSTNFYGYTFGSGTRLTVV.

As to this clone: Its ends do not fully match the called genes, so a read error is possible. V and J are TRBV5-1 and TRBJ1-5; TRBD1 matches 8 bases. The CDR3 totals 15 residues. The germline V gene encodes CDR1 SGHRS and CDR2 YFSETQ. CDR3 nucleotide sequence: TGCGCCAGCAGCTTGGCAGGGGGCAGCAGTCAGCCCCAGCATTTT. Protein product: CASSLAGGSSQPQHF.

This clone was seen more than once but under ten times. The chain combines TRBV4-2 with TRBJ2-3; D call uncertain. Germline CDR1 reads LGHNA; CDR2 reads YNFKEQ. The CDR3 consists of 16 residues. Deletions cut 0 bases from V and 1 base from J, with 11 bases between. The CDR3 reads CASSQESAPRTDTQYF. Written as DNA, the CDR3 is TGTGCCAGCAGCCAAGAATCAGCACCCCGCACAGATACGCAGTATTTT.

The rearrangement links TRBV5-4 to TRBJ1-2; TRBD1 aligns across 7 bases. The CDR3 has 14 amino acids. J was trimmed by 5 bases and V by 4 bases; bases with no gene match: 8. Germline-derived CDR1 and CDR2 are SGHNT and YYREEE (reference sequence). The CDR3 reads CASSPEGQPYGYTF. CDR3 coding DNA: TGTGCCAGCAGCCCAGAGGGACAGCCTTATGGCTACACCTTC.

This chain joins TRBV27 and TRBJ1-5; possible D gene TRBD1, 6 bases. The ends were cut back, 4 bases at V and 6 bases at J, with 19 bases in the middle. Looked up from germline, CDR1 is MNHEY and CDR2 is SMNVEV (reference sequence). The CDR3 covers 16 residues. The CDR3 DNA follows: TGTGCCAGCAGTTCCCGGGAGGGGGGTTTAGGTCAGCCCCAGCATTTT. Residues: CASSSREGGLGQPQHF.

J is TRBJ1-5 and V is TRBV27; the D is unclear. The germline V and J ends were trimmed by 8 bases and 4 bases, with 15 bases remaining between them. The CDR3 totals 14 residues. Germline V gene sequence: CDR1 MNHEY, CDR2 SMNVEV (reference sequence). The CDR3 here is CASAQGRGNQPQHF. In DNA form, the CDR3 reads TGTGCCAGCGCCCAAGGTCGAGGGAATCAGCCCCAGCATTTT.

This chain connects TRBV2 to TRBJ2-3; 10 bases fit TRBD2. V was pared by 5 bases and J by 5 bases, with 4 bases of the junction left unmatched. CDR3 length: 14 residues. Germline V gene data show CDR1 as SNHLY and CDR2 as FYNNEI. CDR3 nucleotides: TGTGCCAGCAGTCCAATAGCGGGGGGAGATACGCAGTATTTT. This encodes CASSPIAGGDTQYF.

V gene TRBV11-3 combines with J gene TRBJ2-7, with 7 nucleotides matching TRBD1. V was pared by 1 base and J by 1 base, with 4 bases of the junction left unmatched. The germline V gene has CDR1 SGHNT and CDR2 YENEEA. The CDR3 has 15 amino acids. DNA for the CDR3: TGTGCCAGCAGCTTAGCCAGGACAGGTTCCTACGAGCAGTACTTC. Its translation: CASSLARTGSYEQYF.

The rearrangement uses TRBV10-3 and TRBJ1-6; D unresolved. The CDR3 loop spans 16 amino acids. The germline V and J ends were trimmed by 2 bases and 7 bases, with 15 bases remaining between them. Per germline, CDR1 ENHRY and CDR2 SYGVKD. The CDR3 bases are TGTGCCATCAGTGAGGGTTTTAACCGGGGAAATTCACCCCTCCACTTT. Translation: CAISEGFNRGNSPLHF.

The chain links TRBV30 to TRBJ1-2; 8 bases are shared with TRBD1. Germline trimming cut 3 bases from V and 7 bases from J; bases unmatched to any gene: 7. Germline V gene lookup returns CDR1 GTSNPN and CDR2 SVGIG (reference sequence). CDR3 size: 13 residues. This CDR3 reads CAWRLQGAPGYTF. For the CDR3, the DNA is TGTGCCTGGAGGCTGCAGGGGGCGCCTGGCTACACCTTC.

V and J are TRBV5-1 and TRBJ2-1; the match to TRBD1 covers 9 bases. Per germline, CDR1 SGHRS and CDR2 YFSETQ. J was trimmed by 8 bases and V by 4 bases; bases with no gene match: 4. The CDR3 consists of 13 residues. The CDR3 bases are TGCGCCAGCAGCACGGACAGGGGCGATGAGCAGTTCTTC. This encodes CASSTDRGDEQFF.

Here the CDR3 DNA reads TGTGCCAGCAGTTACAACGGCAGGGGGAACTATGGCTACACCTTC. It translates to CASSYNGRGNYGYTF. This rearrangement joins TRBV6-5 to TRBJ1-2, with TRBD1 identical over 7 bases. In germline, CDR1 is MNHEY, CDR2 SVGAGI. The J segment lost 2 bases and the V segment lost 2 bases, leaving 5 bases of the junction unmatched. CDR3 length: 15 amino acids.

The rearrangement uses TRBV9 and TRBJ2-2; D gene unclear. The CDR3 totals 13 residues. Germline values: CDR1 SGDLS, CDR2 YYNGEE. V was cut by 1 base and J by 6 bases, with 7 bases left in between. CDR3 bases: TGTGCCAGCAGCGTACAGCCGGCCGGGGAGCTGTTTTTT. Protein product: CASSVQPAGELFF.

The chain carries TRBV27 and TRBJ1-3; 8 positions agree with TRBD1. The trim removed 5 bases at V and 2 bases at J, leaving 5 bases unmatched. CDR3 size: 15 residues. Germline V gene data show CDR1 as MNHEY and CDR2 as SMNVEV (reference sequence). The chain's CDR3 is CASSPGTGAGNTIYF. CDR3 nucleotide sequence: TGTGCCAGCAGTCCGGGGACAGGCGCTGGAAACACCATATATTTT.

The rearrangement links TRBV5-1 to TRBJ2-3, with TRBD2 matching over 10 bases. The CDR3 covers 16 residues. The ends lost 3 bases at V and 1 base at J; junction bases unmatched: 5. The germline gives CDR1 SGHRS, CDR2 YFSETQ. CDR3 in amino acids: CASSSPLAGGTDTQYF. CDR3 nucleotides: TGCGCCAGCAGCTCCCCTCTAGCGGGGGGCACAGATACGCAGTATTTT. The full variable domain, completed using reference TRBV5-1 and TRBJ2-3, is KAGVTQTPRYLIKTRGQQVTLSCSPISGHRSVSWYQQTPGQGLQFLFEYFSETQRNKGNFPGRFSGRQFSNSRSEMNVSTLELGDSALYLCASSSPLAGGTDTQYFGPGTRLTVL.

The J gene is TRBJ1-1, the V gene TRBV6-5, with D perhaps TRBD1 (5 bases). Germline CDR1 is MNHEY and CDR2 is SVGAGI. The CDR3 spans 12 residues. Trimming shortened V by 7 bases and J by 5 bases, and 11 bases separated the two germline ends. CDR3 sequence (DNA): TGTGCCAGCAAGAGCGGGGGTACTGAAGCTTTCTTT. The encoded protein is CASKSGGTEAFF.

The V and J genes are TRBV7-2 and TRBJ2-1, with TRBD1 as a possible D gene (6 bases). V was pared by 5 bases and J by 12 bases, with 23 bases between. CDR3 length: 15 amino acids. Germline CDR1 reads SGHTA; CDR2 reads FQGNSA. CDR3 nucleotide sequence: TGTGCCAGCAGCCGGACAGTAGACCATAAGGGAGCGCAGTTCTTC. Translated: CASSRTVDHKGAQFF.

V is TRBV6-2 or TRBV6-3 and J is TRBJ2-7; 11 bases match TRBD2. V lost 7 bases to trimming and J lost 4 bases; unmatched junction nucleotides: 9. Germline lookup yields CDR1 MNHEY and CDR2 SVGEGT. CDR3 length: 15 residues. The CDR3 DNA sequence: TGTGCCAGCACCCCGGGACTAGCGGAACTTTACGAGCAGTACTTC. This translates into CASTPGLAELYEQYF.

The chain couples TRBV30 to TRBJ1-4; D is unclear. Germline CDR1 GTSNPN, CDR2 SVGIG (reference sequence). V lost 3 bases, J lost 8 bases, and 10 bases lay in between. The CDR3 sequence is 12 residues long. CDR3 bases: TGTGCCTGGAGGTTGGACCGCGAAAAACTGTTTTTT. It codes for CAWRLDREKLFF.

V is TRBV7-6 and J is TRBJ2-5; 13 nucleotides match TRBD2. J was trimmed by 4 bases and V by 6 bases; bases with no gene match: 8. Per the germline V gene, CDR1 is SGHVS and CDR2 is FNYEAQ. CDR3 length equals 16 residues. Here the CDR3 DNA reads TGTGCCAGCAGTAAGACTAGCGGGAGGATCGGAGAGACCCAGTACTTC. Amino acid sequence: CASSKTSGRIGETQYF.